A single sample is the source of the 20 T cell receptor beta chains below, sequenced in a study of T cell responses to AZD1222 COVID-19 vaccine. Sequenced by immunoSEQ multiplex PCR; TCRdb stores in-frame clones only, minus some. The sample consists of 150,000 to 200,000 clones, about 92% of them appearing once. The sample in question was peripheral blood, obtained on day 0 of AZD1222 vaccination. The receptor source for this set is an adult in good health.

The chain uses TRBV3-1 (or the pseudogene TRBV3-2) and TRBJ2-7; no firm D call. Trimming shortened V by 1 base and J by 0 bases, and 10 bases separated the two germline ends. The CDR3 contains 15 residues. CDR1 and CDR2 (germline): LGHDT, YNNKEL (reference sequence). DNA for the CDR3: TGTGCCAGCAGCCAAGGCGCGGTGAGCTCCTACGAGCAGTACTTC. It codes for CASSQGAVSSYEQYF.

The V and J genes are TRBV7-9 and TRBJ2-5, with no clear D. V shed 8 bases and J shed 1 base, with 17 bases lying between them. Germline V gene data show CDR1 as SEHNR and CDR2 as FQNEAQ (reference sequence). This CDR3 comprises 15 residues. The CDR3 sequence: CASLSTFGSQETQYF. In DNA, the CDR3 is TGTGCCAGCTTGTCTACCTTCGGATCCCAAGAGACCCAGTACTTC.

The chain uses TRBV5-1 and TRBJ2-3, with 8 bases that match TRBD1. The J segment lost 3 bases and the V segment lost 3 bases, leaving 12 bases of the junction unmatched. CDR3 size: 17 residues. Germline V gives CDR1 SGHRS, CDR2 YFSETQ. The CDR3 DNA follows: TGCGCCAGCAGCTGGCGGCCGGGACAGGTCGTTACAGATACGCAGTATTTT. Protein sequence: CASSWRPGQVVTDTQYF.

On this clone itself: This sample also contains other DNA sequences that code for the same CDR3. CDR3 sequence reads: CASSSSGGTEAFF. The CDR3 DNA is TGTGCCAGCAGTTCCTCAGGGGGCACTGAAGCTTTCTTT. V and J are TRBV6-5 and TRBJ1-1, with 7 bases fitting TRBD1. The junction had 3 bases not matched to a gene; V was cut back by 4 bases and J by 4 bases. This CDR3 spans 13 amino acids. From germline, CDR1 is MNHEY and CDR2 SVGAGI.

V is TRBV27 and J is TRBJ2-2; TRBD1 might be the D (5 bases). Trimming cost V 4 bases and J 6 bases, with 18 bases left between them. There are 16 residues in the CDR3. Germline values: CDR1 MNHEY, CDR2 SMNVEV (reference sequence). The CDR3 bases are TGTGCCAGCAGTTCTCGGAGTTCGGTGGGGCCCGGGGAGCTGTTTTTT. Protein product: CASSSRSSVGPGELFF.

V usage is TRBV2 and J usage is TRBJ1-6, with a possible D match to TRBD1 (5 bases). The CDR3 is 13 amino acids. V lost 4 bases and J 8 bases, leaving 9 bases between the germline ends. Germline values: CDR1 SNHLY, CDR2 FYNNEI. The CDR3 is CASSAQGDSPLHF. DNA for the CDR3: TGTGCCAGCAGTGCCCAAGGGGATTCACCCCTCCACTTT.

This CDR3 reads CASAKRAGGQVFTDTQYF. DNA for the CDR3: TGTGCCAGCGCAAAACGAGCGGGGGGGCAGGTGTTCACAGATACGCAGTATTTT. The chain links TRBV7-9 to TRBJ2-3, with TRBD2 matching 10 bases. The V segment lost 8 bases and the J segment 2 bases; nucleotides outside the gene matches: 16. CDR1 is SEHNR and CDR2 is FQNEAQ in the germline V gene (reference sequence). CDR3 length: 18 residues.

The J gene is TRBJ1-1, the V gene TRBV6-1; a possible D gene is TRBD1 (5 bases). The CDR3 loop spans 14 amino acids. Trimming pared 1 base from V and 5 bases from J, leaving 11 bases between. The germline CDR1 and CDR2 sequences are MNHNS and SASEGT. As DNA, the CDR3 is TGTGCCAGCAGTGAAGTGGGGCATGGGACTGAAGCTTTCTTT. It yields the protein CASSEVGHGTEAFF.

J is TRBJ2-7 and V is TRBV18; D may be TRBD2 (6 bases). Germline lookup yields CDR1 KGHSH and CDR2 LQKENI. V lost 0 bases, J lost 0 bases, and 9 bases lay in between. There are 15 residues in the CDR3. CDR3 loop: CASSPPSGSSYEQYF. The DNA of the CDR3 is TGTGCCAGCTCACCACCTAGCGGAAGCTCCTACGAGCAGTACTTC.

The chain employs TRBV18 and TRBJ1-2; D might be TRBD1 (5 bases). The CDR3 is 12 residues long. Per germline, CDR1 KGHSH and CDR2 LQKENI. The V gene lost 3 bases and the J gene lost 7 bases, with 9 bases spanning the gap. The CDR3 spells CASSPPQGGYTF. The CDR3 DNA reads TGTGCCAGCTCACCGCCCCAGGGTGGCTACACCTTC.

The V call is TRBV7-8, the J call TRBJ1-4; 7 bases are a match to TRBD1. This CDR3 spans 17 amino acids. Germline CDR1 reads SGHVS; CDR2 reads FQNEAQ. V lost 4 bases and J lost 8; bases outside the gene matches: 16. The CDR3 region has the DNA TGTGCCAGCAGCTCTTCACTAGCGAGACAGGGTTTGGAAAAACTGTTTTTT. Translating gives CASSSSLARQGLEKLFF.

The chain joins TRBV27 to TRBJ1-2; a possible D gene is TRBD1 (6 bases). This CDR3 has 11 amino acids. Germline V CDR1 and CDR2: MNHEY, SMNVEV (reference sequence). Trimming took off 9 bases at V and 10 bases at J, with 15 bases between the two ends. The CDR3 sequence: CAREPGGPYTF. In DNA, the CDR3 is TGTGCCAGAGAGCCGGGGGGCCCCTACACCTTC.

The chain has TRBV5-1 and TRBJ2-5; 7 bases are a match to TRBD2. Per germline, CDR1 SGHRS and CDR2 YFSETQ. The CDR3 runs to 14 residues. V lost 4 bases to trimming and J lost 4 bases; unmatched junction nucleotides: 7. CDR3 sequence: CASSPGLGVETQYF. The CDR3 region has the DNA TGCGCCAGCAGCCCCGGACTAGGTGTAGAGACCCAGTACTTC.

V gene TRBV2 combines with J gene TRBJ1-2; 7 bases agree with TRBD1. The length of the CDR3 is 12 residues. Per the germline V gene, CDR1 is SNHLY and CDR2 is FYNNEI. V was pared by 4 bases and J by 9 bases, with 5 bases of the junction left unmatched. The CDR3 sequence is CASSADRASYTF. The CDR3 DNA reads TGTGCCAGCAGTGCAGACAGGGCGAGCTACACCTTC.

The chain carries TRBV10-3 and TRBJ1-5; D gene unclear. The CDR3 is 14 residues long. Per the germline V gene, CDR1 is ENHRY and CDR2 is SYGVKD. V was cut by 10 bases and J by 0 bases, with 13 bases left in between. The CDR3, as DNA: TGTGCCAGCGATAGTGAGTATAGCAATCAGCCCCAGCATTTT. Translation gives CASDSEYSNQPQHF.

This clone was detected only once. The chain carries TRBV5-5 and TRBJ1-5, with a possible D match to TRBD1 (6 bases). Germline V gene lookup returns CDR1 SGHKS and CDR2 YYEKEE (reference sequence). This CDR3 spans 14 amino acids. V lost 6 bases, J lost 3 bases, and 13 bases lay in between. In DNA, the CDR3 is TGTGCCAGCAACCCGGACAGCTACAATCAGCCCCAGCATTTT. Encoded protein: CASNPDSYNQPQHF.

The V call is TRBV11-3, the J call TRBJ1-1; D ambiguous. Trimming left V 2 bases short and J 1 base short, with 8 bases between. Germline values: CDR1 SGHNT, CDR2 YENEEA. The CDR3 is 14 amino acids. The CDR3 DNA follows: TGTGCCAGCAGCTTAAATCGGAGGAACACTGAAGCTTTCTTT. Residues: CASSLNRRNTEAFF. Filled out from reference TRBV11-3 and TRBJ1-1, the complete variable domain reads EAGVVQSPRYKIIEKKQPVAFWCNPISGHNTLYWYLQNLGQGPELLIRYENEEAVDDSQLPKDRFSAERLKGVDSTLKIQPAELGDSAVYLCASSLNRRNTEAFFGQGTRLTVV.

The chain uses TRBV19 and TRBJ1-3, with unresolved D. CDR3 length: 17 residues. Trimming pared 0 bases from V and 0 bases from J, leaving 12 bases between. Germline V CDR1 and CDR2: LNHDA, SQIVND (reference sequence). The CDR3 sequence: CASSIDFTAFSGNTIYF. CDR3 nucleotides: TGTGCCAGTAGTATAGATTTTACAGCCTTCTCTGGAAACACCATATATTTT.

V gene TRBV9 combines with J gene TRBJ2-6; perhaps D is TRBD1 or TRBD2 (7 bases each). Germline CDR1 reads SGDLS; CDR2 reads YYNGEE. Trimming removed 3 bases from V and 0 bases from J, with 16 bases in between. The length of the CDR3 is 18 residues. The CDR3 is CASSARGGRSSGANVLTF. For the CDR3, the DNA is TGTGCCAGCAGCGCCAGGGGGGGCCGAAGCTCTGGGGCCAACGTCCTGACTTTC.

V usage is TRBV9 and J usage is TRBJ1-1; TRBD1 aligns across 9 bases. Trimming took 3 bases from V and 4 from J; bases not matched to a gene: 4. The germline V gene has CDR1 SGDLS and CDR2 YYNGEE. CDR3 length equals 14 residues. The CDR3 DNA reads TGTGCCAGCAGCGGGACAGGGGACCTCACTGAAGCTTTCTTT. Translating gives CASSGTGDLTEAFF.